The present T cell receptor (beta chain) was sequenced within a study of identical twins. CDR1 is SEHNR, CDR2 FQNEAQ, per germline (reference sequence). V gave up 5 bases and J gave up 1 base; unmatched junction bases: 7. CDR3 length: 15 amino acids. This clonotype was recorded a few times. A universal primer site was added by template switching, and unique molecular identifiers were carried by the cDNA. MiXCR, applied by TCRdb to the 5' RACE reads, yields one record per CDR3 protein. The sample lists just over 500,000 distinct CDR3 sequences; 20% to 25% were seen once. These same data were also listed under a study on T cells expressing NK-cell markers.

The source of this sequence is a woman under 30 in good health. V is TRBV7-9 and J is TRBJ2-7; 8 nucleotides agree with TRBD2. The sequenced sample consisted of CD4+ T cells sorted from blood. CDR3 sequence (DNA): TGTGCCAGCAGCCCCTCTGCGGGGGGATCCTACGAGCAGTACTTC. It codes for CASSPSAGGSYEQYF.